The sequence of this T cell receptor (beta chain) was determined in a study of PD-L1 blockade in urothelial cancer. Study information: Between 0 and 3 prior chemotherapy regimens had been given to patients. Once treatment had started, blood was analyzed at 3 weeks (second dose) and again at 6 weeks.

The time point is: peripheral blood 6 weeks after treatment start. Profiled with immunoSEQ multiplex PCR; TCRdb holds only in-frame clones, not every one. The sample lists approximately 79,000 clones; approximately 90% were seen once. Sequences were derived from PBMCs, sampled around atezolizumab (anti-PD-L1) treatment. The clonotype comes from a woman older than 75 with urothelial cancer.

The CDR3 DNA sequence: TGTGCCAGCAGCTTCCAGGGTACGAACACTGAAGCTTTCTTT. It codes for CASSFQGTNTEAFF. The chain uses TRBV7-9 and TRBJ1-1, with a tentative D call TRBD1 (5 bases). This CDR3 has 14 residues. CDR1 SEHNR and CDR2 FQNEAQ come from the germline V gene (reference sequence). V lost 3 bases and J 1 base, leaving 9 bases between the germline ends.